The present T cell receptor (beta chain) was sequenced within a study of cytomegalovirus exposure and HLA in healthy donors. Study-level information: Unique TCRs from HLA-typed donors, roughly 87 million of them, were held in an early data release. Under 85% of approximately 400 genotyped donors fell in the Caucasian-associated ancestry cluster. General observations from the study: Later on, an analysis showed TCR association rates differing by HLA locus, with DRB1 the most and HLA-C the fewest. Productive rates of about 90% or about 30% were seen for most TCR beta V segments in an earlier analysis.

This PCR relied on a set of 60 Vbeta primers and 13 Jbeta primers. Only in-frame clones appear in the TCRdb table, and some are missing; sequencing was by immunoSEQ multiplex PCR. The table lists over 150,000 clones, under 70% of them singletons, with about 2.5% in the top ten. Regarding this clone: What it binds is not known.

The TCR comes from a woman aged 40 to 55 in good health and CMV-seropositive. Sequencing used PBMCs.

The CDR3 DNA follows: TGTGCCAGCTCACCACCGGCAAGGGGGAATGAAAAACTGTTTTTT. Translated: CASSPPARGNEKLFF. This sequence joins TRBV18 and TRBJ1-4; possibly TRBD1 for D (6 bases). The germline V gene encodes CDR1 KGHSH and CDR2 LQKENI. The CDR3 extends over 15 amino acids. Trimming shortened V by 0 bases and J by 5 bases, and 10 bases separated the two germline ends.